The 9 T cell receptor beta chains in this list originate from one sample, sequenced in a study of T cell responses to AZD1222 COVID-19 vaccine. Data came from immunoSEQ multiplex PCR; TCRdb stores just in-frame clones and leaves some out. Of 150,000 to 200,000 clones in the sample, 85% to 95% were seen once. Material: peripheral blood, obtained on day 0 of AZD1222 vaccination. The receptors were sampled from an adult in good health.

The rearrangement uses TRBV10-3 and TRBJ1-2; the D gene is possibly TRBD1 (5 bases). This CDR3 has 14 residues. With 6 bases removed from V and 4 bases from J, the gap between germline ends came to 15 bases. Germline V gene lookup returns CDR1 ENHRY and CDR2 SYGVKD. Here the CDR3 DNA reads TGTGCCATCAGGATTGACAGCCTCTTCTATGGCTACACCTTC. It is translated as CAIRIDSLFYGYTF.

The J gene is TRBJ2-1, the V gene TRBV5-1; D gene unclear. V shed 0 bases and J shed 5 bases, with 9 bases lying between them. Germline loops: CDR1 SGHRS, CDR2 YFSETQ. The CDR3 totals 14 residues. The CDR3 DNA reads as TGCGCCAGCAGCTTGGTGACGCCTAACAATGAGCAGTTCTTC. Its protein is CASSLVTPNNEQFF.

The chain has TRBV5-4 and TRBJ1-6; 7 bases match TRBD1. Germline CDR1 SGHNT, CDR2 YYREEE (reference sequence). Trimming took 3 bases from V and 7 from J; bases not matched to a gene: 13. The CDR3 sequence is 17 residues long. In DNA form, the CDR3 reads TGTGCCAGCAGCTGGGACTCTCCAGGGGGAGGCAATTCACCCCTCCACTTT. It codes for CASSWDSPGGGNSPLHF.

The chain joins TRBV3-1 (or the pseudogene TRBV3-2) to TRBJ2-5; perhaps TRBD1 as D (5 bases). V lost 4 bases to trimming and J lost 5 bases, with 11 bases between them. CDR1 is LGHDT and CDR2 is YNNKEL in the germline V gene (reference sequence). The CDR3 extends over 13 amino acids. CDR3 sequence reads: CASSRGPGETQYF. CDR3 sequence (DNA): TGTGCCAGCAGCCGGGGCCCCGGGGAGACCCAGTACTTC.

J is TRBJ2-1 and V is TRBV7-2; D call uncertain. Germline-derived CDR1 and CDR2 are SGHTA and FQGNSA. The V and J ends lost 4 bases and 5 bases respectively, with 18 bases between them. This CDR3 contains 16 residues. The CDR3 coding sequence is TGTGCCAGCAGCTCCGCACCTTCCGCGTCCCACAATGAGCAGTTCTTC. Its translation is CASSSAPSASHNEQFF.

The V gene is TRBV7-2, the J gene TRBJ2-3, with D unresolved. This CDR3 is built from 13 residues. Per the germline V gene, CDR1 is SGHTA and CDR2 is FQGNSA. V dropped 5 bases and J dropped 7 bases, with 13 bases sitting between them. The chain's CDR3 is CASSRRPSNTQYF. CDR3 bases: TGTGCCAGCAGCCGACGGCCCTCCAATACGCAGTATTTT.

The chain has TRBV5-4 and TRBJ2-3; maybe TRBD1 (5 bases). Germline-derived CDR1 and CDR2 are SGHNT and YYREEE (reference sequence). V lost 5 bases and J 10 bases, leaving 14 bases between the germline ends. The CDR3 totals 12 residues. The CDR3 loop reads CASRKEQGAQYF. The CDR3 DNA follows: TGTGCCAGCAGAAAAGAACAAGGGGCGCAGTATTTT. Supplemented by reference TRBV5-4 and TRBJ2-3, the full variable domain reads ETGVTQSPTHLIKTRGQQVTLRCSSQSGHNTVSWYQQALGQGPQFIFQYYREEENGRGNFPPRFSGLQFPNYSSELNVNALELDDSALYLCASRKEQGAQYFGPGTRLTVL.

The V call is TRBV12-5, the J call TRBJ2-4; 10 positions match TRBD2. This CDR3 comprises 16 residues. Trimming at V came to 6 bases and at J to 9 bases, leaving 14 bases not matched to a gene. Per germline, CDR1 LGHNT and CDR2 FRNRAP. CDR3 residues: CASGLTSGSGVGIQYF. The CDR3 DNA follows: TGTGCTAGTGGGTTGACTAGCGGGTCTGGGGTTGGCATTCAGTACTTC.

The sample holds one count of this clone. The genes are TRBV19 and TRBJ2-3; TRBD2 agrees at 12 bases. J gave up 4 bases and V 4 bases, and 9 bases lay outside the gene matches. From germline, CDR1 is LNHDA and CDR2 SQIVND (reference sequence). The CDR3 sequence is 17 residues long. The CDR3 nucleotides read TGTGCCAGTAGTACCTCGCTAGCGGGAGGGCCTCCAGATACGCAGTATTTT. This codes for CASSTSLAGGPPDTQYF.